The sequence of this T cell receptor (beta chain) was determined in a study of CD8+ T cells in alopecia areata. Study observations and caveats: In patients, TCRs were shared less clearly than in mice, and HLA may possibly be involved.

Germline loops: CDR1 SGHRS, CDR2 YFSETQ. This CDR3 is 12 amino acids long. The V and J ends lost 3 bases and 7 bases respectively, with 11 bases between them. Noted treatment: oral pan-JAK inhibitor, 5-10 mg twice daily. Extraction and reverse transcription of RNA yielded cDNA as the sequencing template. Profiling relied on immunoSEQ multiplex PCR, and the TCRdb table lists in-frame clones only, not all of them. The table lists 95,000 to 100,000 clones, 55% to 70% of them singletons. This clone was picked up a small number of times. Its specificity is not known. The source was CD8+ T cells sorted from blood, collected at approximately week 55, from a patient treated with tofacitinib. The source of this sequence is a human donor with alopecia areata. The rearrangement links TRBV5-1 to TRBJ2-7, with a possible D match to TRBD1 (6 bases). This chain's CDR3 is CASSYRVGEQYF. In DNA, the CDR3 is TGCGCCAGCAGCTACAGGGTAGGGGAGCAGTACTTC.